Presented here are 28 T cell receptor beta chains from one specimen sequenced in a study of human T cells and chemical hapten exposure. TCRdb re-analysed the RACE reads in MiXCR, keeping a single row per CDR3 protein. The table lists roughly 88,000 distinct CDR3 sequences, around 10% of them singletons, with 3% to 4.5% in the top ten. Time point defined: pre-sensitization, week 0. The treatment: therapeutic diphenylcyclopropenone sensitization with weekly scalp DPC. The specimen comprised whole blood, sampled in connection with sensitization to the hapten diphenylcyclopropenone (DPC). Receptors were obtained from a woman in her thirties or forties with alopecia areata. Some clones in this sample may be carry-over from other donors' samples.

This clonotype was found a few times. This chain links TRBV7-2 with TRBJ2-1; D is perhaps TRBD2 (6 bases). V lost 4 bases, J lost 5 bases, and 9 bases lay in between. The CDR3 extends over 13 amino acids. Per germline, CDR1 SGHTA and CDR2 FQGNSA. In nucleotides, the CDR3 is TGTGCCAGCAGCTCCGGGACTCACAATGAGCAGTTCTTC. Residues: CASSSGTHNEQFF.

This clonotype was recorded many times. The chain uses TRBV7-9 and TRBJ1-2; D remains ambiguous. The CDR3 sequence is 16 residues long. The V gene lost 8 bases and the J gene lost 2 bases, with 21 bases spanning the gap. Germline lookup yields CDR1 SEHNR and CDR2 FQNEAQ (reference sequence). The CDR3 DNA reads TGTGCCAGCTCTCCTCCCGGGCCCACCGGGAACTATGGCTACACCTTC. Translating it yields CASSPPGPTGNYGYTF.

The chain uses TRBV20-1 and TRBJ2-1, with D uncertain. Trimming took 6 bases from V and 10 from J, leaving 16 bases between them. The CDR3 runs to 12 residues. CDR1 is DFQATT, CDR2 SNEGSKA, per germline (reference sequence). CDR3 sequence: CSAAPVLWEQFF. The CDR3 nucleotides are TGCAGTGCCGCCCCAGTTTTGTGGGAGCAGTTCTTC.

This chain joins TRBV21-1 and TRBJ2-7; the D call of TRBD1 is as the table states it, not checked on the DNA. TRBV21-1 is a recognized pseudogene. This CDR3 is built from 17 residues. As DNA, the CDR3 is TGTGCCAGCAGCAAAAGAACGTCGCAGTTCCGCCCCCTCGAGCAGTACTTC. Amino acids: CASSKRTSQFRPLEQYF.

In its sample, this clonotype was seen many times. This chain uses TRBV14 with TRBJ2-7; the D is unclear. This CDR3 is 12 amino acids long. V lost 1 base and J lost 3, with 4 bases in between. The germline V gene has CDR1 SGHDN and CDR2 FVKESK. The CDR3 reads CASSQGSYEQYF. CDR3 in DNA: TGTGCCAGCAGCCAAGGTAGCTACGAGCAGTACTTC.

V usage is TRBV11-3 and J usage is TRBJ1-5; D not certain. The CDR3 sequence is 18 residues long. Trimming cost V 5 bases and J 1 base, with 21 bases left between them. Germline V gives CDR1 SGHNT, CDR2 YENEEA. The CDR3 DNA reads TGTGCCAGCAGCCCCGGGAGGGTTGCAGTCTTCAGCAATCAGCCCCAGCATTTT. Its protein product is CASSPGRVAVFSNQPQHF.

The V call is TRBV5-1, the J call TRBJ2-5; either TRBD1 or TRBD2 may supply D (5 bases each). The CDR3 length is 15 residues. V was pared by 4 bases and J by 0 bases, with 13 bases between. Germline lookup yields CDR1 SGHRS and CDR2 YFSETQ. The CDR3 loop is CASSPGRVYQETQYF. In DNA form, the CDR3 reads TGCGCCAGCAGCCCGGGGCGGGTATACCAAGAGACCCAGTACTTC.

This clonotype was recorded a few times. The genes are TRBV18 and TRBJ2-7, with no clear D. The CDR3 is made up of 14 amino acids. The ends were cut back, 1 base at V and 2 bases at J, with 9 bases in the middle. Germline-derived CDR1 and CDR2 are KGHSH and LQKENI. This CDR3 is CASSPLDGTYEQYF. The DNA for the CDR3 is TGTGCCAGCTCACCACTGGACGGAACCTACGAGCAGTACTTC.

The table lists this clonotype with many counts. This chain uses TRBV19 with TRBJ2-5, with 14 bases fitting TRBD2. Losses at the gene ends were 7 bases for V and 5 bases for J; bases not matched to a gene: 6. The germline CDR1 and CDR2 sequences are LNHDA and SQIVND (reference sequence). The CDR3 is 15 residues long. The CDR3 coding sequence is TGTGCCAGTACCACTGGGACTAGCGGGGGTGAGACCCAGTACTTC. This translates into CASTTGTSGGETQYF.

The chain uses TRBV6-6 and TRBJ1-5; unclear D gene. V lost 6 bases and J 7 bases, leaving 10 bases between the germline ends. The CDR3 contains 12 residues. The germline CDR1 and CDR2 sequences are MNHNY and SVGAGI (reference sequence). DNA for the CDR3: TGTGCCAGCAGCACCCCTGTACAGCCCCAGCATTTT. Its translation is CASSTPVQPQHF.

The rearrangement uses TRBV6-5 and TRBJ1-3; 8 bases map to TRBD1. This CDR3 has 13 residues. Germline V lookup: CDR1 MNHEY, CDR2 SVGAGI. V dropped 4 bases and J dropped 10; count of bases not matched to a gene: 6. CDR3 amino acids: CASSSTGVGTIYF. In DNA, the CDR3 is TGTGCCAGCAGTTCGACAGGGGTCGGAACCATATATTTT.

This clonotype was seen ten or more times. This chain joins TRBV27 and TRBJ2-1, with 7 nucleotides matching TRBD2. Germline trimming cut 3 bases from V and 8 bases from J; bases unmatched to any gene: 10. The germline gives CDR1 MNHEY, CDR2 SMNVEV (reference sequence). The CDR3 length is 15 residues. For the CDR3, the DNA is TGTGCCAGCAGTTTTAGCGGGTGGGCAAGGGATGAGCAGTTCTTC. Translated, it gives CASSFSGWARDEQFF.

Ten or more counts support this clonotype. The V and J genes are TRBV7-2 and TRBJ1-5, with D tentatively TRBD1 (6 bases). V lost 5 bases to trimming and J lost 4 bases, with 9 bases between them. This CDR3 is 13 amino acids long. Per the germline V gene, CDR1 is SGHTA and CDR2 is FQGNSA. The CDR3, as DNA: TGTGCCAGCAGCATCAGGGGAAATCAGCCCCAGCATTTT. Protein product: CASSIRGNQPQHF. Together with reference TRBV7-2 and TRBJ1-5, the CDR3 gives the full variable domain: GAGVSQSPSNKVTEKGKDVELRCDPISGHTALYWYRQSLGQGLEFLIYFQGNSAPDKSGLPSDRFSAERTGGSVSTLTIQRTQQEDSAVYLCASSIRGNQPQHFGDGTRLSIL.

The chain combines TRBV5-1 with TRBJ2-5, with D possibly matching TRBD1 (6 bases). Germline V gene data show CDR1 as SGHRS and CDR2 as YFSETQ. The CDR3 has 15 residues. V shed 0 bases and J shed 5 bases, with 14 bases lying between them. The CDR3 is CASSLGGGSIETQYF. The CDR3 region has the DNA TGCGCCAGCAGCTTGGGTGGGGGCTCGATTGAGACCCAGTACTTC.

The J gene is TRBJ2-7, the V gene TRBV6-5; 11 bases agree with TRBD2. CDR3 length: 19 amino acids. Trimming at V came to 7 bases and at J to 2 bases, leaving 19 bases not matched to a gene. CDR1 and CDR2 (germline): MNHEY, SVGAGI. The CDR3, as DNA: TGTGCCAGCACCCGTTCCCTTGCACTAGCGGGGGCCGAAACCTACGAGCAGTACTTC. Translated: CASTRSLALAGAETYEQYF.

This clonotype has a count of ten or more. The CDR3 DNA sequence: TGTGCCATCAAGGGGACTGACCAAGAGACCCAGTACTTC. This codes for CAIKGTDQETQYF. This rearrangement joins TRBV10-3 to TRBJ2-5, with D tentatively TRBD2 (6 bases). Trimming removed 7 bases at V and 0 bases at J, with 9 bases between. Germline lookup yields CDR1 ENHRY and CDR2 SYGVKD. The CDR3 loop spans 13 amino acids.

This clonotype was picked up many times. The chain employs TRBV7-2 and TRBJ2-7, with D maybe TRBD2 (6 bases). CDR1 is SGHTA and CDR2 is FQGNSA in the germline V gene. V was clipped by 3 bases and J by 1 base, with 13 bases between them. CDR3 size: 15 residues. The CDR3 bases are TGTGCCAGCAGCTTTGGGAGCGGGTGGTCCTACGAGCAGTACTTC. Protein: CASSFGSGWSYEQYF.

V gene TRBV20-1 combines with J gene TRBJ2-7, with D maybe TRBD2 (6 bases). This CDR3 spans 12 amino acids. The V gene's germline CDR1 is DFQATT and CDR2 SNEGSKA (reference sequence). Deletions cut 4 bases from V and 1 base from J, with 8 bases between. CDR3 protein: CSATGASYEQYF. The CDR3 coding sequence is TGCAGTGCTACGGGAGCTTCCTACGAGCAGTACTTC.

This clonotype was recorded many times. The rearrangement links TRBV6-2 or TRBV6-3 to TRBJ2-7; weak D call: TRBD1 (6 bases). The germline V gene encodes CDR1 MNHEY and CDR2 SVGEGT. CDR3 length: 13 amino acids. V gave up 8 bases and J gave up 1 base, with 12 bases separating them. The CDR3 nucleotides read TGTGCCAGCTACGGGACATTTTCCTACGAGCAGTACTTC. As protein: CASYGTFSYEQYF.

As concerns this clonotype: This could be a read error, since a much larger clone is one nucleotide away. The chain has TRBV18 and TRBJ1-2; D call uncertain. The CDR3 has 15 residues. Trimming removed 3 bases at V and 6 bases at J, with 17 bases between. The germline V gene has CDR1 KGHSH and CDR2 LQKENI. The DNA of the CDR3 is TGTGCCAGCTCACCCTCCCCCGGGCCACGGGATGGCTACACCTTC. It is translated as CASSPSPGPRDGYTF.

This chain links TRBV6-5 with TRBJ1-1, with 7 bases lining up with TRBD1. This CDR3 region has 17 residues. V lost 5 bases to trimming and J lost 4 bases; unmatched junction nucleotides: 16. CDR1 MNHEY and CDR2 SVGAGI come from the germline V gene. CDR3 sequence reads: CASSTSGQAAPITEAFF. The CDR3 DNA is TGTGCCAGCAGTACCTCAGGACAGGCCGCCCCAATCACTGAAGCTTTCTTT.

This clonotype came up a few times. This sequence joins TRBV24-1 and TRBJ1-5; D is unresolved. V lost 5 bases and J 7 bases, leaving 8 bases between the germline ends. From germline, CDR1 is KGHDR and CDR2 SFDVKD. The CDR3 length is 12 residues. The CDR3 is CATSGTGQPQHF. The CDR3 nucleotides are TGTGCCACCAGTGGGACTGGGCAGCCCCAGCATTTT.

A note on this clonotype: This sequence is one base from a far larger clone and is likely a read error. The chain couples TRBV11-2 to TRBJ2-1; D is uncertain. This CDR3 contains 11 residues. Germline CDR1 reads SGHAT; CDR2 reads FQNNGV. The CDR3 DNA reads TGTGCCAGCAGCTCCTGCAATGAGCAGTTCTTC. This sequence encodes CASSSCNEQFF. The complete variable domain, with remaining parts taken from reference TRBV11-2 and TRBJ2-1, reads EAGVAQSPRYKIIEKRQSVAFWCNPISGHATLYWYQQILGQGPKLLIQFQNNGVVDDSQLPKDRFSAERLKGVDSTLKIQPAKLEDSAVYLCASSSCNEQFFGPGTRLTVL.

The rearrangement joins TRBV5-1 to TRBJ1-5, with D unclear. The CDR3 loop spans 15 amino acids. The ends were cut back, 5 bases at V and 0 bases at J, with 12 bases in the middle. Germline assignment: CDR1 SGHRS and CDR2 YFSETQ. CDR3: CASSEDTNSNQPQHF. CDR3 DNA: TGCGCCAGCAGTGAAGACACAAATAGCAATCAGCCCCAGCATTTT. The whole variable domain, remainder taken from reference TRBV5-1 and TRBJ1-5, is KAGVTQTPRYLIKTRGQQVTLSCSPISGHRSVSWYQQTPGQGLQFLFEYFSETQRNKGNFPGRFSGRQFSNSRSEMNVSTLELGDSALYLCASSEDTNSNQPQHFGDGTRLSIL.

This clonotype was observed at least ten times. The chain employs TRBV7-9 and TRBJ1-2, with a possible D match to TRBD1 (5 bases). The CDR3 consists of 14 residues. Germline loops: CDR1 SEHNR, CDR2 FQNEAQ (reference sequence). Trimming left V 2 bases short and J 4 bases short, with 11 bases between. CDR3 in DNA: TGTGCCAGCAGCTTATGGCCAGGGACCTATGGCTACACCTTC. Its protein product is CASSLWPGTYGYTF.

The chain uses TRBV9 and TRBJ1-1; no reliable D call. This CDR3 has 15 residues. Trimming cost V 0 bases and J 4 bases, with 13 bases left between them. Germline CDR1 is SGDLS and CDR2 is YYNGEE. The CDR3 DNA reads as TGTGCCAGCAGCGTAGGAGGGTTTGGCGCCACTGAAGCTTTCTTT. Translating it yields CASSVGGFGATEAFF.

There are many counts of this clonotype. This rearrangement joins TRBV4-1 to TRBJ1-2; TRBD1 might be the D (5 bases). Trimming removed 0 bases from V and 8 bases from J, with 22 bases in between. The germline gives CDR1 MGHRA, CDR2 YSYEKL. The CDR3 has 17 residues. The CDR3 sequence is CASSQESVRAVGNGYTF. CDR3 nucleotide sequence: TGCGCCAGCAGCCAAGAATCCGTCAGGGCCGTGGGGAACGGCTACACCTTC.

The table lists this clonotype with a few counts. The CDR3 DNA sequence: TGTGCCAGCAGCCCCCCCTGGGGGGGAAATGAGCAGTTCTTC. Translated, it gives CASSPPWGGNEQFF. The chain links TRBV7-9 to TRBJ2-1, with 7 nucleotides matching TRBD2. The V gene's germline CDR1 is SEHNR and CDR2 FQNEAQ (reference sequence). The CDR3 contains 14 residues. Losses at the gene ends were 5 bases for V and 7 bases for J; bases not matched to a gene: 8.